The count of the clone carrying this TCR beta chain is one. What it binds is not known. The sample is drawn from a study of blood T cell dynamics during melanoma immunotherapy. Study information: Metastatic melanoma patients received first-line pembrolizumab or nivolumab plus ipilimumab. Study-level points and caveats: At W3, later disease-control patients showed bifurcated PBMC repertoire changes, unlike progressors. The study could not tell melanoma-specific clones from general immune activation.

As to time point: week 3, after first cycle of checkpoint inhibitor. No patient had earlier systemic cancer treatment, concurrent immunosuppressants, or another active cancer. Per the germline V gene, CDR1 is LNHDA and CDR2 is SQIVND (reference sequence). Deletions cut 3 bases from V and 4 bases from J, with 12 bases between. This CDR3 comprises 14 residues. Sequencing used immunoSEQ multiplex PCR; TCRdb keeps in-frame clones, though not all of them. This sample has about 7,800 clones, with nearly 90% found just once. This sequence joins TRBV19 and TRBJ1-2; TRBD1 might be the D (5 bases). This clonotype originated in a human donor with melanoma. Sequenced material: blood, taken from a patient treated with checkpoint blockade. CDR3 sequence (DNA): TGTGCCAGTAGTATGGGGGGAAGTGGCTATGGCTACACCTTC. Its protein is CASSMGGSGYGYTF.